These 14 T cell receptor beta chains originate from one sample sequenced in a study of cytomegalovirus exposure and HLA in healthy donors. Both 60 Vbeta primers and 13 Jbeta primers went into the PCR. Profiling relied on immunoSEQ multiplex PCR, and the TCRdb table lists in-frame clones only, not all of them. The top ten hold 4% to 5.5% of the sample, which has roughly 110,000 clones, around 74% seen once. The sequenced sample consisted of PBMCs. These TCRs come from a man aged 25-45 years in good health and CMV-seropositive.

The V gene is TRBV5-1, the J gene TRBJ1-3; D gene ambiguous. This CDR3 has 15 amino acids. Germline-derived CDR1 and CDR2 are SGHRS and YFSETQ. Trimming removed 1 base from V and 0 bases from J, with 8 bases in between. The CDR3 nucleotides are TGCGCCAGCAGCTTGACATCTTCCTCTGGAAACACCATATATTTT. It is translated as CASSLTSSSGNTIYF. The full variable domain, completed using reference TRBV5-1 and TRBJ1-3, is KAGVTQTPRYLIKTRGQQVTLSCSPISGHRSVSWYQQTPGQGLQFLFEYFSETQRNKGNFPGRFSGRQFSNSRSEMNVSTLELGDSALYLCASSLTSSSGNTIYFGEGSWLTVV.

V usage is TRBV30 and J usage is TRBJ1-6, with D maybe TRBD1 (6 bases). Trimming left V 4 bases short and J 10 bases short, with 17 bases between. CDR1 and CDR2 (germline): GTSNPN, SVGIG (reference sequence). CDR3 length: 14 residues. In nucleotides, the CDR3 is TGTGCCTGGACTTTGGGAGGGGGGAGATCACCCCTCCACTTT. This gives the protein CAWTLGGGRSPLHF.

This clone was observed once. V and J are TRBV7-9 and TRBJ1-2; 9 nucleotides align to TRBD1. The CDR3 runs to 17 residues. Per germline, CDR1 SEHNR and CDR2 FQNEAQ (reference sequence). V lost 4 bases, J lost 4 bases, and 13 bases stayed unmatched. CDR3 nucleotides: TGTGCCAGCAGCTCCGGGACAGGGCTAGGAGAGATCTATGGCTACACCTTC. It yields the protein CASSSGTGLGEIYGYTF.

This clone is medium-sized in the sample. The CDR3 here is CASSGFPGNHEQYF. CDR3 nucleotides: TGTGCCAGCAGTGGCTTCCCAGGGAACCACGAGCAGTACTTC. The J gene is TRBJ2-7, the V gene TRBV2; D may be TRBD1 (5 bases). This CDR3 spans 14 amino acids. Trimming cost V 4 bases and J 5 bases, with 15 bases left between them. CDR1 and CDR2 (germline): SNHLY, FYNNEI.

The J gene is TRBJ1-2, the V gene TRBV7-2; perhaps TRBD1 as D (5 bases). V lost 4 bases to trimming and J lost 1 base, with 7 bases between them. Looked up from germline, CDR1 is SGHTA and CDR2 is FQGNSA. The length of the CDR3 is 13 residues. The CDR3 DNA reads TGTGCCAGCAGCTCCGGGGGTAACTATGGCTACACCTTC. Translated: CASSSGGNYGYTF.

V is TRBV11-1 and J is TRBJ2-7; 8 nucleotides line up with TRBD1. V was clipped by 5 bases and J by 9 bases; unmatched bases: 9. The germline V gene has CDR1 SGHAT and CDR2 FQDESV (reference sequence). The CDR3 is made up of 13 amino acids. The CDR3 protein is CASSLRGPSRQYF. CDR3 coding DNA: TGTGCCAGCAGCCTCAGGGGGCCCAGCAGGCAGTACTTC.

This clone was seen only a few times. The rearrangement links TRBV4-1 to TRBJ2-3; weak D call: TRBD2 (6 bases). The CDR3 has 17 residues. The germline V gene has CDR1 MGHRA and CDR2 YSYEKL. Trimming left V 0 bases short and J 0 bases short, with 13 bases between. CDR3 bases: TGCGCCAGCAGCCAAGACGGCCGGGGGATTAGCACAGATACGCAGTATTTT. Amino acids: CASSQDGRGISTDTQYF.

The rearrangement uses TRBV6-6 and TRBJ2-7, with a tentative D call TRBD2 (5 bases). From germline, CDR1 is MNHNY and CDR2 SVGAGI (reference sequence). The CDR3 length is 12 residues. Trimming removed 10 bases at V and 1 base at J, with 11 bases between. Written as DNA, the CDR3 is TGTGCCACTGCGGGCGGGTCCTACGAGCAGTACTTC. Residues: CATAGGSYEQYF.

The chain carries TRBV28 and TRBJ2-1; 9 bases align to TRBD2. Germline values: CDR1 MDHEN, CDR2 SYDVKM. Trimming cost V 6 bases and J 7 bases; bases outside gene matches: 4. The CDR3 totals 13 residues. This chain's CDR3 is CASRAGGPNEQFF. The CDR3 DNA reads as TGTGCCAGCAGGGCGGGGGGGCCTAATGAGCAGTTCTTC.

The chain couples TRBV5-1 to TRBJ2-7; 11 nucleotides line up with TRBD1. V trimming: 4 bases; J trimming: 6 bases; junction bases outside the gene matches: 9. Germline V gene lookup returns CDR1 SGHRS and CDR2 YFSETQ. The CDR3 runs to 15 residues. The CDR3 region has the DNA TGCGCCAGCAGCAACACCGGGACAGGGGGACTCGAGCAGTACTTC. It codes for CASSNTGTGGLEQYF.

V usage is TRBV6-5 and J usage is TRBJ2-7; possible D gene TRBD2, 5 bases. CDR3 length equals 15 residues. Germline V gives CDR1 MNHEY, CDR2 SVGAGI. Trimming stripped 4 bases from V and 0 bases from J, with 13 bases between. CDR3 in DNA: TGTGCCAGCAGTTCCCCGGGGATGGGCTCCTACGAGCAGTACTTC. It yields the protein CASSSPGMGSYEQYF.

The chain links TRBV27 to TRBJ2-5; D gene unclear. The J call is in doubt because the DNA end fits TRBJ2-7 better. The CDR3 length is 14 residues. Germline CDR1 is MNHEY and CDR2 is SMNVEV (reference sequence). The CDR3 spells CASSSLPSSYEQYF. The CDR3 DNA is TGTGCCAGCAGTTCCCTCCCAAGCTCCTACGAGCAGTACTTC.

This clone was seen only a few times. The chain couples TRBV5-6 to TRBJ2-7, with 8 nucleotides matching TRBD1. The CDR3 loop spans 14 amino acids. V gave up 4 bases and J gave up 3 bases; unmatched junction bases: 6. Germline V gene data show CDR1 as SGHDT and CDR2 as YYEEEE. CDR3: CASSPLGQDYEQYF. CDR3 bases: TGTGCCAGCAGCCCGTTGGGACAGGACTACGAGCAGTACTTC.

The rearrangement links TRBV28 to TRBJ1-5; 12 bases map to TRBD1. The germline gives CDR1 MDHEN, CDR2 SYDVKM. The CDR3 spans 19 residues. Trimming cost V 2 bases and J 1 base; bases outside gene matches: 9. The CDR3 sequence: CASSLEPGQGASSNQPQHF. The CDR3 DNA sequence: TGTGCCAGCAGTTTAGAACCGGGACAGGGGGCATCGAGCAATCAGCCCCAGCATTTT.